The 25 T cell receptor beta chains given below trace back to one sample, sequenced in a study of cytotoxic CD8 clonotypes in ibrutinib-treated CLL. The repertoire was sequenced with immunoSEQ multiplex PCR; TCRdb's copy has only in-frame clones and lacks some. The repertoire consists of about 310,000 clones, with just under 80% occurring once and the leading ten covering 5% to 7%. The sample was PBMCs, taken before ibrutinib treatment. The receptors shown here come from a human donor with chronic lymphocytic leukemia.

The chain carries TRBV11-3 and TRBJ1-4; a weak D match, TRBD1 (6 bases). V shed 3 bases and J shed 0 bases, with 20 bases lying between them. Germline CDR1 and CDR2: SGHNT and YENEEA. This CDR3 has 19 residues. DNA of the CDR3: TGTGCCAGCAGCTTTGCCGGACCGGGACACCTTCCAACTAATGAAAAACTGTTTTTT. It yields the protein CASSFAGPGHLPTNEKLFF.

The chain is built from TRBV4-1 and TRBJ1-1; D remains unclear. The CDR3 runs 15 residues. Trimming pared 0 bases from V and 2 bases from J, leaving 10 bases between. The germline V gene has CDR1 MGHRA and CDR2 YSYEKL. In nucleotides, the CDR3 is TGCGCCAGCAGCCAAGATCGGCAGACCAACACTGAAGCTTTCTTT. Translation: CASSQDRQTNTEAFF.

The chain has TRBV5-8 and TRBJ2-7; weak D call: TRBD2 (6 bases). With 4 bases removed from V and 6 bases from J, the gap between germline ends came to 17 bases. The CDR3 runs 14 residues. The germline V gene encodes CDR1 SGHTS and CDR2 YDEGEE. The CDR3: CASSGGRRGLEQYF. In nucleotides, the CDR3 is TGTGCCAGCAGCGGTGGACGGAGGGGTCTCGAGCAGTACTTC.

V and J are TRBV27 and TRBJ1-5; 7 nucleotides line up with TRBD1. Germline V gene data show CDR1 as MNHEY and CDR2 as SMNVEV (reference sequence). V trimming: 3 bases; J trimming: 1 base; junction bases outside the gene matches: 3. The CDR3 is 15 amino acids. The CDR3 loop reads CASSFAGGSNQPQHF. CDR3 in DNA: TGTGCCAGCAGTTTTGCAGGGGGGAGCAATCAGCCCCAGCATTTT.

The chain links TRBV28 to TRBJ1-2; D gene ambiguous. Germline loops: CDR1 MDHEN, CDR2 SYDVKM. Trimming stripped 5 bases from V and 7 bases from J, with 17 bases between. The CDR3 runs to 14 residues. As DNA, the CDR3 is TGTGCCAGCAGTACCCCGACGAGTCTGTTTGGCTACACCTTC. It yields the protein CASSTPTSLFGYTF.

The chain couples TRBV7-9 to TRBJ2-5; 8 bases are shared with TRBD2. The germline CDR1 and CDR2 sequences are SEHNR and FQNEAQ (reference sequence). The CDR3 covers 15 residues. J lost 2 bases, V lost 5 bases, and 7 bases had no gene match. CDR3 sequence reads: CASSERESFQETQYF. The CDR3 DNA follows: TGTGCCAGCAGCGAGCGGGAGTCGTTTCAAGAGACCCAGTACTTC.

The rearrangement uses TRBV5-6 and TRBJ1-5; unclear D gene. CDR3 size: 15 residues. Trimming pared 2 bases from V and 0 bases from J, leaving 9 bases between. Germline values: CDR1 SGHDT, CDR2 YYEEEE. The CDR3 region has the DNA TGTGCCAGCAGCTTTTATTTATTTAGCAATCAGCCCCAGCATTTT. Translating gives CASSFYLFSNQPQHF.

The gene calls are TRBV30 and TRBJ1-5; D is possibly TRBD1 (5 bases). The V and J ends lost 3 bases and 6 bases respectively, with 15 bases between them. Germline CDR1 GTSNPN, CDR2 SVGIG (reference sequence). The CDR3 is 14 amino acids. The CDR3 is CAWRTAQGGQPQHF. The CDR3 bases are TGTGCCTGGAGAACGGCGCAGGGCGGTCAGCCCCAGCATTTT.

The CDR3 is CATSRGWGRTNEKLFF. DNA of the CDR3: TGTGCCACCAGCAGGGGCTGGGGTCGGACTAATGAAAAACTGTTTTTT. V gene TRBV15 combines with J gene TRBJ1-4, with no clear D. CDR1 is LNHNV, CDR2 YYDKDF, per germline (reference sequence). This CDR3 region has 16 residues. Trimming took 3 bases from V and 2 from J, leaving 13 bases between them.

The chain couples TRBV27 to TRBJ2-5, with TRBD1 matching 9 bases. The CDR3 covers 17 residues. V trimming: 5 bases; J trimming: 9 bases; junction bases outside the gene matches: 19. CDR1 and CDR2 (germline): MNHEY, SMNVEV (reference sequence). The CDR3 is CASSPNPGQGLQGAQYF. The CDR3 coding sequence is TGTGCCAGCAGTCCCAATCCGGGACAGGGCCTCCAAGGGGCCCAGTACTTC.

This clone was recorded only once. The genes are TRBV2 and TRBJ2-5; D unclear. From germline, CDR1 is SNHLY and CDR2 FYNNEI. Between the trimmed V and J ends, which lost 2 bases and 2 bases, there was a span of 15 bases. The CDR3 spans 16 residues. The CDR3 here is CASSELGYAQQETQYF. The CDR3, as DNA: TGTGCCAGCAGTGAATTGGGCTACGCCCAACAAGAGACCCAGTACTTC.

DNA for the CDR3: TGCGCCAGCAGCTTGGGGGTCCGAGAGGGAGGACAGCCCCAGCATTTT. It is translated as CASSLGVREGGQPQHF. V gene TRBV5-1 combines with J gene TRBJ1-5, with unresolved D. V shed 0 bases and J shed 7 bases, with 17 bases lying between them. This CDR3 comprises 16 residues. Looked up from germline, CDR1 is SGHRS and CDR2 is YFSETQ. Full variable domain (rest looked up from reference TRBV5-1 and TRBJ1-5): KAGVTQTPRYLIKTRGQQVTLSCSPISGHRSVSWYQQTPGQGLQFLFEYFSETQRNKGNFPGRFSGRQFSNSRSEMNVSTLELGDSALYLCASSLGVREGGQPQHFGDGTRLSIL.

V gene TRBV5-3 combines with J gene TRBJ1-5; TRBD1 is a possible D gene (5 bases). TRBV5-3 is labeled an ORF, and its function is uncertain. The CDR3 has 17 residues. Trimming stripped 3 bases from V and 2 bases from J, with 18 bases between. The CDR3 nucleotides are TGTGCCAGAAGCTCGGACTCCCTACTGGGGGGCAATCAGCCCCAGCATTTT. Protein: CARSSDSLLGGNQPQHF.

This clone has just a few counts. The chain carries TRBV2 and TRBJ2-7, with 8 bases that match TRBD2. With V trimmed by 10 bases and J by 4 bases, 12 bases remained unmatched. Germline V gives CDR1 SNHLY, CDR2 FYNNEI. This CDR3 has 14 residues. Here the CDR3 reads CATRGLAGPYEQYF. The CDR3 DNA reads TGTGCCACTCGGGGGTTAGCGGGACCTTACGAGCAGTACTTC.

The chain employs TRBV4-1 and TRBJ1-1; maybe TRBD1 (5 bases). V was clipped by 4 bases and J by 1 base, with 31 bases between them. The germline CDR1 and CDR2 sequences are MGHRA and YSYEKL. The CDR3 has 21 amino acids. The DNA for the CDR3 is TGCGCCAGCAGCCGGAGAGTAGGTGGACACGGAGTTCTCCAACAGAACACTGAAGCTTTCTTT. Protein: CASSRRVGGHGVLQQNTEAFF.

The table lists this clone with a count of one. The CDR3 DNA follows: TGTGCCACCAGCAGAGTGAGCCGGTACAATGAGCAGTTCTTC. Its translation is CATSRVSRYNEQFF. V gene TRBV15 combines with J gene TRBJ2-1, with D uncertain. V lost 1 base to trimming and J lost 4 bases, with 8 bases between them. The CDR3 contains 14 residues. In germline, CDR1 is LNHNV, CDR2 YYDKDF (reference sequence).

The chain carries TRBV28 and TRBJ2-5; TRBD1 matches at 11 bases. This CDR3 region has 14 residues. Germline trimming cut 6 bases from V and 5 bases from J; bases unmatched to any gene: 5. CDR1 and CDR2 from the germline V gene are MDHEN and SYDVKM. As DNA, the CDR3 is TGTGCCAGCAGGGGACAGGGGGTATGGGAGACCCAGTACTTC. Translation: CASRGQGVWETQYF.

The chain couples TRBV18 to TRBJ2-2; D is possibly TRBD2 (7 bases). This CDR3 is 16 amino acids long. Germline CDR1 and CDR2: KGHSH and LQKENI. V was clipped by 3 bases and J by 5 bases, with 16 bases between them. Here the CDR3 DNA reads TGTGCCAGCTCACCCCTCGAGGGGGGGAGGACCGGGGAGCTGTTTTTT. It codes for CASSPLEGGRTGELFF.

V usage is TRBV7-2 and J usage is TRBJ2-5; 8 bases fit TRBD1. This CDR3 has 14 amino acids. CDR1 is SGHTA and CDR2 is FQGNSA in the germline V gene. V dropped 1 base and J dropped 5; count of bases not matched to a gene: 3. CDR3 in amino acids: CASSLGTGQETQYF. CDR3 nucleotides: TGTGCCAGCAGCTTAGGGACAGGGCAGGAGACCCAGTACTTC. The whole variable domain, remainder taken from reference TRBV7-2 and TRBJ2-5, is GAGVSQSPSNKVTEKGKDVELRCDPISGHTALYWYRQSLGQGLEFLIYFQGNSAPDKSGLPSDRFSAERTGGSVSTLTIQRTQQEDSAVYLCASSLGTGQETQYFGPGTRLLVL.

The chain recombines TRBV7-8 with TRBJ1-5; 7 bases fit TRBD1. Germline values: CDR1 SGHVS, CDR2 FQNEAQ. The CDR3 runs 15 residues. V lost 5 bases to trimming and J lost 6 bases; unmatched junction nucleotides: 10. CDR3 region: CASSPQGGRGQPQHF. Written as DNA, the CDR3 is TGTGCCAGCAGCCCCCAGGGGGGGAGGGGTCAGCCCCAGCATTTT. The variable domain in full, with the rest retrieved from reference TRBV7-8 and TRBJ1-5, is GAGVSQSPRYKVAKRGQDVALRCDPISGHVSLFWYQQALGQGPEFLTYFQNEAQLDKSGLPSDRFFAERPEGSVSTLKIQRTQQEDSAVYLCASSPQGGRGQPQHFGDGTRLSIL.

The chain recombines TRBV30 with TRBJ2-7; D is unclear. V was cut by 3 bases and J by 1 base, with 7 bases left in between. Looked up from germline, CDR1 is GTSNPN and CDR2 is SVGIG (reference sequence). CDR3 length: 12 amino acids. This CDR3 reads CAWSRQSYEQYF. CDR3 sequence (DNA): TGTGCCTGGAGCCGTCAATCCTACGAGCAGTACTTC.

This chain joins TRBV4-3 and TRBJ2-7; D uncertain. V lost 0 bases, J lost 4 bases, and 7 bases lay in between. CDR1 and CDR2 from the germline V gene are LGHNA and YSLEER. The CDR3 spans 13 residues. The CDR3 DNA reads TGCGCCAGCAGCCAAGATACCACTTACGAGCAGTACTTC. This translates into CASSQDTTYEQYF.

The sample holds a few counts of this clone. The chain recombines TRBV6-5 with TRBJ1-5; D possibly corresponds to TRBD1 (6 bases). V was shortened by 8 bases and J by 6 bases, with 17 bases between the two germline ends. From germline, CDR1 is MNHEY and CDR2 SVGAGI. This CDR3 has 14 residues. Here the CDR3 reads CASGRTGQAQPQHF. The CDR3 region has the DNA TGTGCCAGCGGGAGAACAGGGCAGGCTCAGCCCCAGCATTTT.

This clone was observed once. The chain has TRBV5-4 and TRBJ1-3; maybe TRBD1 (6 bases). CDR1 is SGHNT, CDR2 YYREEE, per germline (reference sequence). This CDR3 comprises 15 residues. Trimming cost V 0 bases and J 3 bases, with 10 bases left between them. For the CDR3, the DNA is TGTGCCAGCAGCTTGGCCACAGGGTATGGAAACACCATATATTTT. It encodes CASSLATGYGNTIYF.

This chain connects TRBV28 to TRBJ1-4; D ambiguous. The germline CDR1 and CDR2 sequences are MDHEN and SYDVKM. The CDR3 has 12 residues. V dropped 7 bases and J dropped 3 bases, with 6 bases sitting between them. Here the CDR3 reads CASTDPNEKLFF. CDR3 nucleotide sequence: TGTGCCAGCACCGACCCTAATGAAAAACTGTTTTTT.